The next 9 T cell receptor beta chains were all read from a single sample in a study of beta chain features in type 1 diabetes (dated by TCRdb to 2016 to 2019). Results and caveats for the whole study, not just this receptor: In all four CD4+ subsets, TCRB CDR3 length was moderately but significantly shorter in type 1 diabetes patients.

To prepare the library, the immunoSEQ multiplex PCR assay was applied. The entire amount of isolated RNA was reverse transcribed using the High Capacity cDNA Reverse Transcription Kit, so the sequenced TCRB transcripts were expressed ones. TCRdb obtained this table from immuneACCESS and retained in-frame rearrangements with V and J assigned. These tables miss some clones; where compared with another copy, unresolved V genes account for less than half of the shortfall, and the remainder is unexplained. Recorded for this sample are approximately 150,000 clones; 7.5% to 9.5% of them occurred a single time. Approximately 0.7% of the sample is in the top ten clones. These TCRs are of unknown antigen specificity. The sample comprised central memory CD4+ T cells from blood. Receptors were obtained from a man aged 30 to 45 with type 1 diabetes.

This clone was observed a few times. The chain recombines TRBV7-2 with TRBJ2-3, with 10 bases aligning to TRBD1. J was trimmed by 1 base and V by 1 base; bases with no gene match: 5. Germline CDR1 is SGHTA and CDR2 is FQGNSA. The CDR3 is 17 residues long. The CDR3 sequence: CASSLGVTGGGTDTQYF. Written as DNA, the CDR3 is TGTGCCAGCAGCTTAGGGGTGACAGGGGGCGGCACAGATACGCAGTATTTT.

V and J are TRBV6-5 and TRBJ2-7; the D gene is possibly TRBD1 (5 bases). The germline V gene has CDR1 MNHEY and CDR2 SVGAGI. Trimming removed 4 bases at V and 3 bases at J, with 10 bases between. The CDR3 covers 13 residues. This chain's CDR3 is CASSWPDSYEQYF. CDR3 bases: TGTGCCAGCAGTTGGCCCGACAGCTACGAGCAGTACTTC.

This chain links TRBV5-1 with TRBJ1-6; 9 bases are a match to TRBD1. The junction had 11 bases not matched to a gene; V was cut back by 4 bases and J by 9 bases. Per the germline V gene, CDR1 is SGHRS and CDR2 is YFSETQ. The CDR3 is 16 amino acids. The CDR3 loop reads CASSDDPGQGSSPLHF. The CDR3, as DNA: TGCGCCAGCAGCGACGACCCGGGACAGGGTAGTTCACCCCTCCACTTT.

The rearrangement uses TRBV2 and TRBJ2-3, with D tentatively TRBD2 (6 bases). The germline V gene has CDR1 SNHLY and CDR2 FYNNEI. Trimming stripped 10 bases from V and 0 bases from J, with 17 bases between. This CDR3 contains 15 residues. This chain's CDR3 is CATPPRDSSTDTQYF. The CDR3 region has the DNA TGTGCCACCCCACCCAGGGACTCTAGCACAGATACGCAGTATTTT. The variable domain in full, with the rest retrieved from reference TRBV2 and TRBJ2-3, is EPEVTQTPSHQVTQMGQEVILRCVPISNHLYFYWYRQILGQKVEFLVSFYNNEISEKSEIFDDQFSVERPDGSNFTLKIRSTKLEDSAMYFCATPPRDSSTDTQYFGPGTRLTVL.

The J gene is TRBJ2-3, the V gene TRBV18; 12 positions agree with TRBD1. The junction had 7 bases not matched to a gene; V was cut back by 5 bases and J by 1 base. This CDR3 spans 17 amino acids. In germline, CDR1 is KGHSH, CDR2 LQKENI. The CDR3 loop is CASSSRGQGARTDTQYF. In nucleotides, the CDR3 is TGTGCCAGCTCATCACGGGGACAGGGGGCCCGCACAGATACGCAGTATTTT.

In DNA, the CDR3 is TGCAGTGCACCTACCGTAAAGACCCAGTACTTC. Its translation is CSAPTVKTQYF. The J gene is TRBJ2-5, the V gene TRBV20-1; the D is unclear. Trimming took 6 bases from V and 6 from J, leaving 11 bases between them. Germline V CDR1 and CDR2: DFQATT, SNEGSKA (reference sequence). The CDR3 runs 11 residues.

The chain couples TRBV2 to TRBJ2-1; weak D call: TRBD1 (6 bases). Germline-derived CDR1 and CDR2 are SNHLY and FYNNEI. The CDR3 sequence is 13 residues long. The V gene lost 5 bases and the J gene lost 10 bases, with 15 bases spanning the gap. The CDR3 is CASSYYRVQEQFF. In nucleotides, the CDR3 is TGTGCCAGCAGTTATTACAGGGTCCAGGAGCAGTTCTTC.

The CDR3 protein is CASSQTGRGTAYGYTF. CDR3 DNA: TGCGCCAGCAGCCAAACTGGGCGCGGGACAGCCTATGGCTACACCTTC. The chain combines TRBV4-1 with TRBJ1-2, with 7 bases that match TRBD1. This CDR3 comprises 16 residues. V lost 2 bases and J lost 4; bases outside the gene matches: 10. Germline values: CDR1 MGHRA, CDR2 YSYEKL.

This clone came up a few times. This chain connects TRBV11-2 to TRBJ2-1, with D hard to call. Between the trimmed V and J ends, which lost 1 base and 4 bases, there was a span of 8 bases. This CDR3 is 14 amino acids long. CDR1 and CDR2 (germline): SGHAT, FQNNGV. The CDR3 bases are TGTGCCAGCAGCTTAGTGAGAAATTACAATGAGCAGTTCTTC. As protein: CASSLVRNYNEQFF.